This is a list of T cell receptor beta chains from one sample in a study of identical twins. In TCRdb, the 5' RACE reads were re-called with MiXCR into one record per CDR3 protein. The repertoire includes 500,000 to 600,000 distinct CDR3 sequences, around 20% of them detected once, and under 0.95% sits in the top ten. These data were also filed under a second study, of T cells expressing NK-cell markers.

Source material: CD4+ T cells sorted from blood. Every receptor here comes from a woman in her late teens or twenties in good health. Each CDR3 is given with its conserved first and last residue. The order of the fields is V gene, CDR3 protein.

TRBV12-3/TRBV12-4,CASRSDRAYEQYF
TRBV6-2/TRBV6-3,CASSYSELYEQYF
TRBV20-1,CSAAPGQGETDTF
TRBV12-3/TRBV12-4,CASSLGTSGETQYF
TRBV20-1,CSATLDGNTEAFF
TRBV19,CASSTDIYGYTF
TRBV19,CASSGGRPYNEQFF
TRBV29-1,CSVLVVQGPHNEQFF
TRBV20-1,CSARSTNSEQFF
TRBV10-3,CAISEGLSGEQYF
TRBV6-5,CASSYDGQNIQYF
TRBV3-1,CASSQTGREQYF
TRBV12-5,CASGHFPGTSSYNEQFF
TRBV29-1,CSVVSGNTEAFF
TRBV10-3,CAISESAGASYEQYF
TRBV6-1,CASSSGGRQNNSPLHF
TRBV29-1,CSVGTGYTGELFF
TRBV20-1,CSAHQGPNEKLFF
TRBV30,CAWSVASGAYYEQYF
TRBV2,CASSESGRYGYTF
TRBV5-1,CASSSSGTGLYEQYF
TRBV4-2,CASSHRTSGRSYEQYF
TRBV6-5,CASSYSLPGAYSYEQYF
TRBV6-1,CASSPQGPHGYTF
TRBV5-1,CASSSTDRVYEQYF
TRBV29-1,CSVSGLAGVSTDTQYF
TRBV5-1,CASSFDRDDLRYNEQFF
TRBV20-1,CSARGPHGSPNSYEQYF
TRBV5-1,CASMIQGSVEAFF
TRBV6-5,CASSYSESGSDTQYF
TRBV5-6,CASTRGTGLSNTEAFF
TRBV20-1,CSANNGLAGTYEQYF
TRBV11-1,CASSLLGPRGSEGANVLTF